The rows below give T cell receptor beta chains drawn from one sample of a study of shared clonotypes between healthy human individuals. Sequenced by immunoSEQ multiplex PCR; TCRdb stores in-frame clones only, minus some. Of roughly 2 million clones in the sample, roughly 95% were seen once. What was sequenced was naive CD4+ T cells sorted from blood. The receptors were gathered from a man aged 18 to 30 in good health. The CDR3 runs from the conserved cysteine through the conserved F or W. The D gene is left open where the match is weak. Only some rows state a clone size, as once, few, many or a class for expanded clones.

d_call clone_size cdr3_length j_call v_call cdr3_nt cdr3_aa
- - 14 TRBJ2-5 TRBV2 TGTGCCAGCAGTGAAAGACGAGGTTCGGAGACCCAGTACTTC CASSERRGSETQYF
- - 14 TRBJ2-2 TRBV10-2 TGCGCCAGCAGTGATAGGTTGAACACCGGGGAGCTGTTTTTT CASSDRLNTGELFF
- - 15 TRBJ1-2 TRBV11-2 TGTGCCAGCAGCTCATTTTGGGGTCAAGGCTATGGCTACACCTTC CASSSFWGQGYGYTF
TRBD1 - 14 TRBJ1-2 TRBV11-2 TGTGCCAGCAGCTTAGAAGCAGGGGGCATCGGCTACACCTTC CASSLEAGGIGYTF
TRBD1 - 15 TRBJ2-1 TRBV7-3 TGTGCCAGCAGCTTAACGGGACAGGTCTACAATGAGCAGTTCTTC CASSLTGQVYNEQFF
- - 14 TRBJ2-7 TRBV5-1 TGCGCCAGCAGCTTGGCCGGGGGACCCTACGAGCAGTACTTC CASSLAGGPYEQYF
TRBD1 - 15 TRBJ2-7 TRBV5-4 TGTGCCAGCAGTCCCGACAGGGGGGCCTCCTACGAGCAGTACTTC CASSPDRGASYEQYF
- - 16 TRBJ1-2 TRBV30 TGTGCCTGGAGTGTATTGGGGGTAGGGGGACCCTATGGCTACACCTTC CAWSVLGVGGPYGYTF
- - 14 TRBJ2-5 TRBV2 TGTGCCAGCAGTGAAAAGACCCTCCAAGAGACCCAGTACTTC CASSEKTLQETQYF
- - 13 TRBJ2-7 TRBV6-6 TGTGCCAGCAGTTCCGGGGTGCCGGGGGAGCAGTACTTC CASSSGVPGEQYF
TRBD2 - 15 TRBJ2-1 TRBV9 TGTGCCAGCAGCCCTAGACTAGCGGAATACAATGAGCAGTTCTTC CASSPRLAEYNEQFF
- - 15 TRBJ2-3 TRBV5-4 TGTGCCAGCAGACCGGGACTTTTCGATACAGATACGCAGTATTTT CASRPGLFDTDTQYF
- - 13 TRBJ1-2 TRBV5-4 TGTGCCAGCAGCTCAAATTTGAACTATGGCTACACCTTC CASSSNLNYGYTF
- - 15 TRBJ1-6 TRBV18 TGTGCCAGCTCACCACCCTGGGGGGGAAATTCACCCCTCCACTTT CASSPPWGGNSPLHF
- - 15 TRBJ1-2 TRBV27 TGTGCCAGCAGTTTCCTCAGCTTACTGAACTATGGCTACACCTTC CASSFLSLLNYGYTF
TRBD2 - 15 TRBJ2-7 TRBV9 TGTGCCAGCAGCCCCACTAGCGGGAGCTCCTACGAGCAGTACTTC CASSPTSGSSYEQYF
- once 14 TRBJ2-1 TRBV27 TGTGCCAGCGGGGGTGAGGGCGGGTACAATGAGCAGTTCTTC CASGGEGGYNEQFF
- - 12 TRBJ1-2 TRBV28 TGTGCCAGCAGATCGGGCCAGGCTGGCTACACCTTC CASRSGQAGYTF
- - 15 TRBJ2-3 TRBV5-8 TGTGCCAGCAGTGTGACAGGTGAAAACACAGATACGCAGTATTTT CASSVTGENTDTQYF
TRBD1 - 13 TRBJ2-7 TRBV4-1 TGCGCCAGCAGGGGGACAGGGGAAAACGAGCAGTACTTC CASRGTGENEQYF
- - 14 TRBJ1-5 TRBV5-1 TGCGCCAGCAGCTTGAGCGGCAGCAATCAGCCCCAGCATTTT CASSLSGSNQPQHF
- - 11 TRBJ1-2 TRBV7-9 TGTGCCAGCAACTTAGGGAATGGCTACACCTTC CASNLGNGYTF
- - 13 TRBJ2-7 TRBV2 TGTGCCAGCAGTGTGGGACCATTCTACGAGCAGTACTTC CASSVGPFYEQYF
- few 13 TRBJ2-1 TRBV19 TGTGCCAGTAGTCCGTCCTCCTACAATGAGCAGTTCTTC CASSPSSYNEQFF
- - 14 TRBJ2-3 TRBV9 TGTGCCAGCAGCGTAAACGATATCGGAGATACGCAGTATTTT CASSVNDIGDTQYF
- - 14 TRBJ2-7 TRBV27 TGTGCCAGCAGTGGCGGTTACTTATCCTACGAGCAGTACTTC CASSGGYLSYEQYF
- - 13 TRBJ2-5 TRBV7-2 TGTGCCAGCAGCTTATGGGAGAAAGAGACCCAGTACTTC CASSLWEKETQYF
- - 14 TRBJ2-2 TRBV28 TGTGCCAGCAGACCCCTAGGGTCCACCGGGGAGCTGTTTTTT CASRPLGSTGELFF
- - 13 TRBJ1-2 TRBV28 TGTGCCAGCAGTTTAGCAGGGCCCTATGGCTACACCTTC CASSLAGPYGYTF
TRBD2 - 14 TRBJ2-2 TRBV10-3 TGTGCCATCAAAAGCGGGGGAGTCCCCGGGGAGCTGTTTTTT CAIKSGGVPGELFF
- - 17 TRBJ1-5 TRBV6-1 TGTGCCAGCAGTGAATTCTCAGGGGTTCTGGTCAATCAGCCCCAGCATTTT CASSEFSGVLVNQPQHF
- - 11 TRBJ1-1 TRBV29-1 TGCAGCGTTCGACCGAACACTGAAGCTTTCTTT CSVRPNTEAFF
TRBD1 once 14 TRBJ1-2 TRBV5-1 TGCGCCAGCAGTTGGACAGGCGAAGCCTATGGCTACACCTTC CASSWTGEAYGYTF
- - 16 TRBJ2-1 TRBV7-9 TGTGCCAGCAGCTTAGCGCTTGCAGGGGGGTACAATGAGCAGTTCTTC CASSLALAGGYNEQFF
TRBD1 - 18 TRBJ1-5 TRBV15 TGTGCCACCAGCAGACAGGACAGGGGGCTTGCGAGCAATCAGCCCCAGCATTTT CATSRQDRGLASNQPQHF
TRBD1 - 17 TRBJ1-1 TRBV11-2 TGTGCCAGCAGCCGGCTAGGACAGGGGGTTTCGGACACTGAAGCTTTCTTT CASSRLGQGVSDTEAFF
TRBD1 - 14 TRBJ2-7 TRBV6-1 TGTGCCAGCAGCGTGACAGGGTCCCACTACGAGCAGTACTTC CASSVTGSHYEQYF
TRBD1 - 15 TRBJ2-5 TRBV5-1 TGCGCCAGCAGCTTGTGGACAGGGGGCCAAGAGACCCAGTACTTC CASSLWTGGQETQYF
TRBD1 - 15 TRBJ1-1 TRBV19 TGTGCCAGTAGTACTCCGGGACAGGGAGGAACTGAAGCTTTCTTT CASSTPGQGGTEAFF
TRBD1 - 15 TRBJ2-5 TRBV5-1 TGCGCCAGCAGACCCCGGACAGGGGACCAAGAGACCCAGTACTTC CASRPRTGDQETQYF
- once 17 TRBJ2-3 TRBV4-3 TGCGCCAGCAGCCCCAAGAGGGCTAGCAGTTCAATGGATACGCAGTATTTT CASSPKRASSSMDTQYF
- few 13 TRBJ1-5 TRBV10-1 TGCGCCAGCAGTGAGTCGCCGGATCAGCCCCAGCATTTT CASSESPDQPQHF
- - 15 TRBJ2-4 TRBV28 TGTGCCAGCAGTTTCCAGGATCGAGCCAAAAACATTCAGTACTTC CASSFQDRAKNIQYF
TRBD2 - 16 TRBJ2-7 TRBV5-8 TGTGCCAGCAGGAAGCGACTAGCGGGGTCCTCCTACGAGCAGTACTTC CASRKRLAGSSYEQYF
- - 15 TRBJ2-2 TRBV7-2 TGTGCCAGCAGCTTAGCCCAAGGGCCCACCGGGGAGCTGTTTTTT CASSLAQGPTGELFF